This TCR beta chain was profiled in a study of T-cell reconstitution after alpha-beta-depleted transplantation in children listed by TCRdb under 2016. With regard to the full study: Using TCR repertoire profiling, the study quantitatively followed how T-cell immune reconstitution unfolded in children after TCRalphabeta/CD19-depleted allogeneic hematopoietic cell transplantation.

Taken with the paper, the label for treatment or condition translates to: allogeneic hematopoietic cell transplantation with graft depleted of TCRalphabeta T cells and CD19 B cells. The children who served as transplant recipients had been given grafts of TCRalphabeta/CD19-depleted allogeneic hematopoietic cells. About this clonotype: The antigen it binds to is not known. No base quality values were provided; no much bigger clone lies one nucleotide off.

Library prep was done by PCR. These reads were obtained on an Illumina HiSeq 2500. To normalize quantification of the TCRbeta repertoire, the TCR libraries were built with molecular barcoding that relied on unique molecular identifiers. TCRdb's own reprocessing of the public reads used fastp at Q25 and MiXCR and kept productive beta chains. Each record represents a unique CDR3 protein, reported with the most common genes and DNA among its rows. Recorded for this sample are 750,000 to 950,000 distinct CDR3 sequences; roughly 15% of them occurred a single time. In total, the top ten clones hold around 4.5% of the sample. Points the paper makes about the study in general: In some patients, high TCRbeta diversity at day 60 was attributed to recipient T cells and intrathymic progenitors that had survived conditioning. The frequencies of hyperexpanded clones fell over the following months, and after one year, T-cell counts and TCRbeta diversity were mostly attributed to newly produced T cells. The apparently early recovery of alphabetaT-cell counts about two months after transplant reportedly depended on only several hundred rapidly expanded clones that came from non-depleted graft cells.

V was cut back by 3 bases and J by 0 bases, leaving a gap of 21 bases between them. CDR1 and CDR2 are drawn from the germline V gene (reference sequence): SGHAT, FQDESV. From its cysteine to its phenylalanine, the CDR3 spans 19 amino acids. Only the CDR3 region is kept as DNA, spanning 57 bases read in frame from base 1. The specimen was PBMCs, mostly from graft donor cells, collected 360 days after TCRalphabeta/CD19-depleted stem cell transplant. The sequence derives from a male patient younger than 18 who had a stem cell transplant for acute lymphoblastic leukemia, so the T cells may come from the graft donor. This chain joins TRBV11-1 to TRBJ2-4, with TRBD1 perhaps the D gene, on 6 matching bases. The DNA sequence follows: TGTGCCAGCAGCTTCTATTACTCGCAGGGGCCCGCAGCCAAAAACATTCAGTACTTC. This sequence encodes CASSFYYSQGPAAKNIQYF.